A single sample gave rise to the 16 T cell receptor beta chains below, sequenced in a study of blood T cell repertoires in COVID-19. Assay: immunoSEQ multiplex PCR; the TCRdb copy retains only in-frame clones and omits some. The repertoire holds more than 110,000 clones, with over 75% as singletons. Input material: PBMCs or T cells enriched from blood (not recorded which). These receptors all come from a woman aged 50 to 60 who had recovered from COVID-19.

The rearrangement links TRBV6-5 to TRBJ1-1; D not resolved. The germline V gene encodes CDR1 MNHEY and CDR2 SVGAGI. Between the trimmed V and J ends, which lost 5 bases and 5 bases, there was a span of 15 bases. The CDR3 totals 14 residues. As DNA, the CDR3 is TGTGCCAGCAGTCCTCCGCGCGGAGTGACTGAAGCTTTCTTT. Translation gives CASSPPRGVTEAFF.

The count of this clone is one. The chain recombines TRBV27 with TRBJ1-5, with D perhaps TRBD1 (5 bases). Trimming took 5 bases from V and 1 from J, leaving 9 bases between them. Germline CDR1 is MNHEY and CDR2 is SMNVEV (reference sequence). This CDR3 is 14 amino acids long. The CDR3 nucleotides read TGTGCCAGCAGTCGGGGGGGAAGCAATCAGCCCCAGCATTTT. Amino acids: CASSRGGSNQPQHF.

The gene calls are TRBV19 and TRBJ1-5; possible D gene TRBD1, 5 bases. The germline V gene encodes CDR1 LNHDA and CDR2 SQIVND (reference sequence). The V gene lost 1 base and the J gene lost 6 bases, with 16 bases spanning the gap. This CDR3 spans 16 amino acids. CDR3 in amino acids: CASSIATAGVGQPQHF. DNA for the CDR3: TGTGCCAGTAGTATAGCGACAGCGGGAGTTGGTCAGCCCCAGCATTTT.

The chain links TRBV10-2 to TRBJ2-7, with 11 bases aligning to TRBD1. V shed 9 bases, J shed 7 bases, and the junction held 11 bases outside the gene matches. The CDR3 length is 14 residues. Germline V gene data show CDR1 as WSHSY and CDR2 as SAAADI. CDR3 bases: TGCGCCAGTAGAAGGACAGGGGGCCCTGGAGAGCAGTACTTC. The encoded protein is CASRRTGGPGEQYF.

The V and J genes are TRBV29-1 and TRBJ2-3, with TRBD2 matching 7 bases. The ends lost 4 bases at V and 2 bases at J; junction bases unmatched: 9. The CDR3 sequence is 15 residues long. Germline CDR1 is SQVTM and CDR2 is ANQGSEA. The CDR3 DNA reads TGCAGCGTTGCCACTCGGCTAGCGGTCACAGATACGCAGTATTTT. This codes for CSVATRLAVTDTQYF.

The V call is TRBV27, the J call TRBJ2-1; 7 nucleotides line up with TRBD2. CDR1 is MNHEY, CDR2 SMNVEV, per germline (reference sequence). Trimming removed 0 bases from V and 6 bases from J; junction bases left unmatched: 5. The CDR3 extends over 15 amino acids. The CDR3 nucleotides read TGTGCCAGCAGTTTATCGCGGGGACTACTCAATGAGCAGTTCTTC. Protein sequence: CASSLSRGLLNEQFF.

In its sample, this clone was seen once. The rearrangement joins TRBV2 to TRBJ1-1; 10 positions match TRBD1. There are 15 residues in the CDR3. J lost 0 bases, V lost 5 bases, and 3 bases had no gene match. Germline-derived CDR1 and CDR2 are SNHLY and FYNNEI. The CDR3 DNA is TGTGCCAGCAGTAGGACAGGGGGAATGAACACTGAAGCTTTCTTT. Protein product: CASSRTGGMNTEAFF.

This chain links TRBV3-1 (or the pseudogene TRBV3-2) with TRBJ1-5, with no clear D. The V and J ends lost 1 base and 0 bases respectively, with 7 bases between them. The germline gives CDR1 LGHDT, CDR2 YNNKEL (reference sequence). CDR3 length equals 15 residues. CDR3 sequence reads: CASSQGRGSNQPQHF. CDR3 nucleotides: TGTGCCAGCAGCCAAGGCCGAGGTAGCAATCAGCCCCAGCATTTT.

This chain uses TRBV5-1 with TRBJ2-5, with TRBD2 matching over 9 bases. Germline loops: CDR1 SGHRS, CDR2 YFSETQ. The CDR3 contains 16 residues. J was trimmed by 4 bases and V by 3 bases; bases with no gene match: 10. The CDR3, as DNA: TGCGCCAGCAGCTACAGGCTAGCGGGACCTACAGAGACCCAGTACTTC. Residues: CASSYRLAGPTETQYF.

The chain has TRBV3-1 (or the pseudogene TRBV3-2) and TRBJ1-1, with D maybe TRBD1 (6 bases). CDR3 length equals 11 residues. Germline V gene data show CDR1 as LGHDT and CDR2 as YNNKEL (reference sequence). V dropped 7 bases and J dropped 3 bases, with 6 bases sitting between them. CDR3 DNA sequence: TGTGCCAGCAAGGGGGACACTGAAGCTTTCTTT. It is translated as CASKGDTEAFF.

The chain couples TRBV6-5 to TRBJ2-5, with D possibly being TRBD2 (6 bases). Trimming cost V 8 bases and J 6 bases, with 16 bases left between them. The CDR3 extends over 13 amino acids. The germline V gene encodes CDR1 MNHEY and CDR2 SVGAGI. CDR3 bases: TGTGCCAGCGGAGGGGCCCGAGCCCAGACCCAGTACTTC. Translation: CASGGARAQTQYF.

This clone was detected a few times. The rearrangement joins TRBV7-6 to TRBJ1-4, with no clear D. Germline CDR1 reads SGHVS; CDR2 reads FNYEAQ. Trimming shortened V by 2 bases and J by 5 bases, and 6 bases separated the two germline ends. CDR3 length equals 13 residues. CDR3 DNA: TGTGCCAGCAGCTTAACCAGAAATGAAAAACTGTTTTTT. It yields the protein CASSLTRNEKLFF.

V and J are TRBV18 and TRBJ1-1; possibly TRBD1 for D (5 bases). CDR3 length equals 16 residues. Per germline, CDR1 KGHSH and CDR2 LQKENI. Trimming stripped 2 bases from V and 5 bases from J, with 18 bases between. This CDR3 is CASSPRGAVLGTEAFF. DNA of the CDR3: TGTGCCAGCTCACCAAGGGGCGCCGTTTTGGGTACTGAAGCTTTCTTT.

The chain carries TRBV6-5 and TRBJ2-1, with TRBD1 as a possible D gene (5 bases). V gave up 6 bases and J gave up 0 bases, with 9 bases separating them. From germline, CDR1 is MNHEY and CDR2 SVGAGI. The CDR3 is 14 residues long. The CDR3, as DNA: TGTGCCAGCAGCCGACAGTTCTCCTACAATGAGCAGTTCTTC. Translated, it gives CASSRQFSYNEQFF.

This clone was seen more than once but under ten times. V usage is TRBV24-1 and J usage is TRBJ2-1, with TRBD1 identical over 8 bases. This CDR3 region has 13 residues. Trimming took 10 bases from V and 8 from J; bases not matched to a gene: 9. In germline, CDR1 is KGHDR, CDR2 SFDVKD. The CDR3 loop is CATVGTGDYEQFF. The DNA of the CDR3 is TGTGCCACTGTCGGGACAGGTGATTATGAGCAGTTCTTC.

The V gene is TRBV27, the J gene TRBJ1-1; 8 bases agree with TRBD1. The CDR3 runs to 13 residues. CDR1 and CDR2 (germline): MNHEY, SMNVEV (reference sequence). V lost 7 bases to trimming and J lost 1 base; unmatched junction nucleotides: 2. CDR3 nucleotides: TGTGCCAGCAACGGACAGGGGAACACTGAAGCTTTCTTT. Protein: CASNGQGNTEAFF.